The next 2 T cell receptor beta chains were all read from a single sample in a study of CD8 T cells in ankylosing spondylitis. These receptors have no identified antigens. Overall study results and limits: What seemed typical of ankylosing spondylitis blood was a TCR beta motif built from roughly eight highly homologous variants.

MiXCR, applied by TCRdb to the 5' RACE reads, yields one record per CDR3 protein. The table shows 450,000 or so distinct CDR3 sequences, with approximately 26% occurring only once. The sample comprised blood, either unsorted or a sorted T cell fraction (not recorded which). These receptors originate from a male donor with ankylosing spondylitis.

In its sample, this clonotype was seen a few times. The gene calls are TRBV20-1 and TRBJ2-3; 8 positions agree with TRBD2. The CDR3 runs 12 residues. V shed 3 bases, J shed 6 bases, and the junction held 2 bases outside the gene matches. In germline, CDR1 is DFQATT, CDR2 SNEGSKA (reference sequence). CDR3 nucleotides: TGCAGTGCTAGCCGGGAGGGGGATACGCAGTATTTT. Its protein is CSASREGDTQYF.

The rearrangement joins TRBV4-1 to TRBJ2-1; 9 nucleotides align to TRBD2. V trimming: 6 bases; J trimming: 6 bases; junction bases outside the gene matches: 12. Germline-derived CDR1 and CDR2 are MGHRA and YSYEKL. There are 16 residues in the CDR3. Here the CDR3 reads CASSPVGGLALNEQFF. As DNA, the CDR3 is TGCGCCAGCAGTCCCGTGGGGGGACTAGCCCTCAATGAGCAGTTCTTC.